Shown below are 12 T cell receptor beta chains from a single sample sequenced in a study of blood T cell repertoires in COVID-19. Assay: immunoSEQ multiplex PCR; the TCRdb copy retains only in-frame clones and omits some. The repertoire holds about 190,000 clones, with 70% to 90% as singletons. Material: peripheral blood. The receptors stem from a man aged 25-45 years with acute or convalescent COVID-19.

The V gene is TRBV5-1, the J gene TRBJ2-1; TRBD1 agrees at 9 bases. The CDR3 runs 15 residues. Germline V gene data show CDR1 as SGHRS and CDR2 as YFSETQ. V dropped 5 bases and J dropped 3; count of bases not matched to a gene: 6. The CDR3: CASSSDRGDYNEQFF. CDR3 DNA: TGCGCCAGCAGTTCCGACAGGGGGGACTACAATGAGCAGTTCTTC.

V and J are TRBV9 and TRBJ1-2; unclear D gene. The CDR3 totals 12 residues. V dropped 1 base and J dropped 4 bases, with 5 bases sitting between them. Germline CDR1 SGDLS, CDR2 YYNGEE. CDR3 coding DNA: TGTGCCAGCAGCGTAAGCGGCTATGGCTACACCTTC. Translating gives CASSVSGYGYTF.

This chain links TRBV19 with TRBJ1-1; 11 bases agree with TRBD1. The CDR3 runs to 18 residues. Germline V lookup: CDR1 LNHDA, CDR2 SQIVND (reference sequence). After removal of 5 bases from V and 1 base from J, the junction contained 12 bases not matched to a gene. CDR3 protein: CASSPGTGGIYENTEAFF. As DNA, the CDR3 is TGTGCCAGTAGTCCCGGGACAGGGGGGATATATGAGAACACTGAAGCTTTCTTT.

J is TRBJ2-7 and V is TRBV3-1 (or the pseudogene TRBV3-2); the D is unclear. In germline, CDR1 is LGHDT, CDR2 YNNKEL (reference sequence). The CDR3 loop spans 15 amino acids. Trimming shortened V by 0 bases and J by 7 bases, and 16 bases separated the two germline ends. The chain's CDR3 is CASSQDSQSLREQYF. In DNA form, the CDR3 reads TGTGCCAGCAGCCAAGATTCACAGAGTTTGAGAGAGCAGTACTTC.

V is TRBV7-2 and J is TRBJ2-5; 12 bases map to TRBD2. Trimming took 5 bases from V and 4 from J; bases not matched to a gene: 17. CDR3 length: 19 residues. Looked up from germline, CDR1 is SGHTA and CDR2 is FQGNSA. The CDR3 DNA reads TGTGCCAGCAGCGAACTGGGGACTAGCGGGCTGGTAATCAGAGAGACCCAGTACTTC. It yields the protein CASSELGTSGLVIRETQYF.

This sequence joins TRBV10-3 and TRBJ2-7, with D possibly TRBD1 on 5 matching bases. This CDR3 comprises 12 residues. V was cut by 5 bases and J by 3 bases, with 8 bases left in between. Germline assignment: CDR1 ENHRY and CDR2 SYGVKD. The chain's CDR3 is CAISRQRYEQYF. CDR3 in DNA: TGTGCCATCAGTCGACAGCGCTACGAGCAGTACTTC.

The V gene is TRBV4-1, the J gene TRBJ2-2; 13 positions match TRBD2. Per the germline V gene, CDR1 is MGHRA and CDR2 is YSYEKL. The CDR3 contains 20 residues. J was trimmed by 3 bases and V by 4 bases; bases with no gene match: 14. The CDR3 nucleotides read TGCGCCAGCAGCCTAATGAACAAACTAGCGGGAGGGCCGGACACCGGGGAGCTGTTTTTT. This encodes CASSLMNKLAGGPDTGELFF.

For the CDR3, the DNA is TGCGCCAGCAGCCCCCAACAGGATACGCAGTATTTT. Translation gives CASSPQQDTQYF. The chain couples TRBV5-1 to TRBJ2-3; no firm D call. The CDR3 runs 12 residues. Trimming removed 4 bases at V and 6 bases at J, with 9 bases between. Looked up from germline, CDR1 is SGHRS and CDR2 is YFSETQ.

This rearrangement joins TRBV4-1 to TRBJ2-3, with no clear D. Germline lookup yields CDR1 MGHRA and CDR2 YSYEKL. The CDR3 has 14 amino acids. Trimming removed 4 bases from V and 0 bases from J, with 8 bases in between. CDR3 residues: CASSLTKSTDTQYF. In DNA form, the CDR3 reads TGCGCCAGCAGCCTAACAAAAAGCACAGATACGCAGTATTTT.

The rearrangement joins TRBV11-2 to TRBJ1-2; weak D call: TRBD1 (6 bases). In germline, CDR1 is SGHAT, CDR2 FQNNGV. V lost 6 bases to trimming and J lost 0 bases, with 17 bases between them. CDR3 length: 16 amino acids. In DNA form, the CDR3 reads TGTGCCAGCAGTTTTAACCAGGGGCCAGCTAACTATGGCTACACCTTC. Its protein is CASSFNQGPANYGYTF.

The rearrangement uses TRBV9 and TRBJ2-7; 16 bases line up with TRBD2. This CDR3 is built from 15 residues. From germline, CDR1 is SGDLS and CDR2 YYNGEE. The V segment lost 0 bases and the J segment 7 bases; nucleotides outside the gene matches: 1. Here the CDR3 reads CASSVGGLAGGEQYF. CDR3 nucleotides: TGTGCCAGCAGCGTAGGGGGACTAGCGGGAGGGGAGCAGTACTTC.

The gene calls are TRBV28 and TRBJ2-3; no definite D call. CDR1 and CDR2 from the germline V gene are MDHEN and SYDVKM. The CDR3 extends over 14 amino acids. V lost 6 bases, J lost 4 bases, and 14 bases lay in between. Written as DNA, the CDR3 is TGTGCCAGCAGGCCGGGTCGCGCTTCAGATACGCAGTATTTT. Translated, it gives CASRPGRASDTQYF. The complete variable domain, with remaining parts taken from reference TRBV28 and TRBJ2-3, reads DVKVTQSSRYLVKRTGEKVFLECVQDMDHENMFWYRQDPGLGLRLIYFSYDVKMKEKGDIPEGYSVSREKKERFSLILESASTNQTSMYLCASRPGRASDTQYFGPGTRLTVL.